Listed below are T cell receptor beta chains from one sample, sequenced in a study of CD8 T cells in ankylosing spondylitis. TCRdb ran MiXCR on the 5' RACE reads and lists one entry per CDR3 protein. The sample gives 45,000 to 65,000 distinct CDR3 sequences, about 7.8% of which show up once; over 6.5% is in the top ten. Sequencing input: blood, either unsorted or a sorted T cell fraction (not recorded which). These receptors originate from a female donor with ankylosing spondylitis or in good health (not recorded which). Both conserved end residues are part of each CDR3. The D gene is left open where the match is weak. Where a row states a size, it is once, few, many or the class of an expanded clone; other rows omit it.

v_gene	j_gene	d_gene	abundance	CDR3nt	CDR3aa
TRBV3-1	TRBJ1-1	TRBD1	many	TGTGCCAGCAGCCAAGGATGGACAGGGAGAGTCACTGAAGCTTTCTTT	CASSQGWTGRVTEAFF
TRBV7-8	TRBJ2-3	NA	many	TGTGCCAGCAGCCGCACCGCCGGGGACTGGGATACGCAGTATTTT	CASSRTAGDWDTQYF
TRBV7-6	TRBJ1-5	NA	many	TGTGCCAGCAGCTTAGAGGGTACAGGGTGGCCCCAGCATTTT	CASSLEGTGWPQHF
TRBV10-1	TRBJ1-6	NA	NA	TGCGCCAGCAGTGCAAAGGGGACGGGGTCACCCCTCCACTTT	CASSAKGTGSPLHF
TRBV5-1	TRBJ2-1	NA	many	TGCGCCAGCAGAAGGCGCCGGGACGGTGGACCCAATGAGCAGTTCTTC	CASRRRRDGGPNEQFF
TRBV7-2	TRBJ2-5	TRBD2	NA	TGTGCCAGCAGCTTAGTGTCTGCGGGGGGGCAAGAGACCCAGTACTTC	CASSLVSAGGQETQYF
TRBV11-3	TRBJ2-5	NA	many	TGTGCCAGCAGCTTAGTTCCGAACAGGGCCCAAGAGACCCAGTACTTC	CASSLVPNRAQETQYF
TRBV20-1	TRBJ2-3	NA	many	TGCTGTGCTTACACAACCCTTGGACTTCCGAGGGGAGATACGCAGTATTTT	CCAYTTLGLPRGDTQYF
TRBV12-5	TRBJ2-5	NA	many	TGTGCTAGTGGTTTGGTACTGCCACTAGCAAGAGTCCAAGAGACCCAGTACTTC	CASGLVLPLARVQETQYF
TRBV4-2	TRBJ2-3	NA	many	TGTGCCAGCAGCCAAGAGGGCAGGGGGGCAGATACGCAGTATTTT	CASSQEGRGADTQYF
TRBV28	TRBJ2-1	TRBD2	many	TGTGCCAGCAGTTTCGGCCCCCCTAGCGGGACATACAATGAGCAGTTCTTC	CASSFGPPSGTYNEQFF
TRBV20-1	TRBJ1-1	NA	many	TGCAGTGCTAGTACCCAGAAAGTTTTCTTT	CSASTQKVFF
TRBV4-1	TRBJ2-3	NA	many	TGCGCCAGCAGCCAAGACGGGGGGCCGAGGCAGTATTTT	CASSQDGGPRQYF
TRBV5-1	TRBJ2-6	NA	many	TGCGCCAGCAGCTTGACCAGCTCTGGGGCCAACGTCCTGACTTTC	CASSLTSSGANVLTF
TRBV20-1	TRBJ1-6	TRBD1	NA	TGCAGTGCTAGAGAAGCCGGGACAGGGGCCTCACCCCTCCACTTT	CSAREAGTGASPLHF
TRBV2	TRBJ1-5	TRBD1	NA	TGTGCCAGCAGTGCTATGGCAGGGGGTGCCCAGCATTTT	CASSAMAGGAQHF
TRBV5-1	TRBJ2-1	NA	many	TGCGCCAGCAGCTCAACATACAGTAGCTCCTACAATGAGCAGTTCTTC	CASSSTYSSSYNEQFF
TRBV12-3/TRBV12-4	TRBJ2-3	NA	many	TGTGCCAGCAGCCGGGTCCGGGCCGATACGCAGTATTTT	CASSRVRADTQYF
TRBV5-1	TRBJ2-5	TRBD2	many	TGCGCCAGCAGAACGGGGACTAGCGGAGAGACCCAGTACTTC	CASRTGTSGETQYF
TRBV14	TRBJ1-1	NA	many	TGTGCCAGCAGCCAATTCAGGGCGAGTGAAGCTTTCTTT	CASSQFRASEAFF
TRBV7-6	TRBJ2-1	TRBD2	many	TGTGCCAGCAGCACTTCGACTAGCGGCTCCTACAATGAGCAGTTCTTC	CASSTSTSGSYNEQFF
TRBV6-5	TRBJ1-3	NA	few	TGTGCCAGCAGTTCTTACGGGGAAGGAAACACCATATATTTT	CASSSYGEGNTIYF
TRBV25-1	TRBJ2-5	TRBD1	many	TGTGCCAGCAGTGCCCTTAGACAGGGGGCAAGAGAGACCCAGTACTTC	CASSALRQGARETQYF
TRBV20-1	TRBJ2-4	TRBD2	many	TGCAGTGCCCCGAACCTCAGCGGGAACAAAAACATTCAGTACTTC	CSAPNLSGNKNIQYF
TRBV2	TRBJ2-1	NA	many	TGTGCCAGCCTACCCCAGGGCTACAATGAGCAGTTCTTC	CASLPQGYNEQFF
TRBV12-3/TRBV12-4	TRBJ2-7	NA	NA	TGTGCCAGCAGTTTAGATAGGGTCTACGAGCAGTACTTC	CASSLDRVYEQYF
TRBV3-1	TRBJ2-3	NA	NA	TGTACCAGCAGCCCCCGGACCCCTAGCACAGATACGCAGTATTTT	CTSSPRTPSTDTQYF
TRBV10-3	TRBJ2-7	NA	many	TGTGCCATCAGTGATAAGGGTGTTAGAGGCTACGAGCAGTACTTC	CAISDKGVRGYEQYF
TRBV4-3	TRBJ1-1	TRBD1	many	TGCGCCAGCAGCCGAGGGGACAGAGGTACTGAAGCTTTCTTT	CASSRGDRGTEAFF
TRBV6-5	TRBJ1-1	NA	few	TGTGCCAGCAGTTACGGGCAGGAAGCTTTCTTT	CASSYGQEAFF
TRBV20-1	TRBJ2-3	NA	many	TGCAGTGTGAGACACTCCACAGATACGCAGTATTTT	CSVRHSTDTQYF
TRBV6-1	TRBJ1-5	NA	NA	TGTGCCAGCAGTGGAGCAGGGGAAAGAGGGCAGCCCCAGCATTTT	CASSGAGERGQPQHF
TRBV12-3/TRBV12-4	TRBJ1-5	TRBD1	many	TGTGCCAGCAGCTGGGACAGCGGAAGCAATCAGCCCCAGCATTTT	CASSWDSGSNQPQHF
TRBV24-1	TRBJ2-1	TRBD2	many	TGTGCCACCAGTGAGGGAGCGGCGGGGGGGACTTACAATGAGCAGTTCTTC	CATSEGAAGGTYNEQFF
TRBV20-1	TRBJ1-4	TRBD1	many	TGCAGTGCCCCGGGACAGAATGAAAAACTGTTTTTT	CSAPGQNEKLFF
TRBV29-1	TRBJ1-2	NA	NA	TGCAGCGTCGAGGGGGATGGCTACACCTTC	CSVEGDGYTF
TRBV20-1	TRBJ1-2	NA	many	TGCAGTGCTAGAGACGGGGTCGGCGGTGGCTACACCTTC	CSARDGVGGGYTF
TRBV10-3	TRBJ1-2	NA	many	TGTGCCATATCAGGGAGCGCTGCTAACTATGGCTACACCTTC	CAISGSAANYGYTF
TRBV5-1	TRBJ1-1	NA	many	TGCGCCAGCAGCTTGGAAGAGATGCGGGAAAGGAACACTGAAGCTTTCTTT	CASSLEEMRERNTEAFF
TRBV4-3	TRBJ2-3	NA	many	TGCGCCAGCAGCCAAGGGGGCGCTCAAGGAACAGATACGCAGTATTTT	CASSQGGAQGTDTQYF
TRBV29-1	TRBJ1-1	NA	many	TGCAGCGTTGAAGGCCAGGACGCGAACACTGAAGCTTTCTTT	CSVEGQDANTEAFF
TRBV20-1	TRBJ1-5	TRBD1	many	TGCAGTGCTAGAGAGGACAGGGCTTGGGAGCCCCAGCATTTT	CSAREDRAWEPQHF
TRBV10-3	TRBJ2-2	NA	NA	TGTGCCATCAGTGTCGGGGACACCTTGAACACCGGGGAGCTGTTTTTT	CAISVGDTLNTGELFF
TRBV5-1	TRBJ2-1	TRBD2	many	TGCGCCAGCAGCCTAGCGGGGGTCAATGAGCAGTTCTTC	CASSLAGVNEQFF
TRBV25-1	TRBJ1-2	TRBD1	many	TGTGCCAGCAGTGAACCCCTAAGTTTGCAGGGGGCATTGGATGGCTACACCTTC	CASSEPLSLQGALDGYTF